The entry that follows covers one TCR beta chain sequence. Antigen unknown. These data come from a study of cytomegalovirus exposure and HLA in healthy donors. Overall study: As released early, the data held around 80 million unique TCRs from HLA-typed donors. General study findings and limits: Rates of TCR association differed by HLA locus in a later analysis, with DRB1 highest and HLA-C lowest. Both high specificity and high sensitivity reportedly marked the classifier's diagnosis of cytomegalovirus status.

It was with 60 Vbeta and 13 Jbeta primers that the PCR ran. Libraries were prepared by immunoSEQ multiplex PCR; TCRdb keeps only in-frame clonotypes and omits some of them. The sample yields hundreds of thousands of clones, around 89% seen once. With 3 bases removed from V and 8 bases from J, the gap between germline ends came to 10 bases. Germline-derived CDR1 and CDR2 are DFQATT and SNEGSKA (reference sequence). The CDR3 extends over 11 amino acids. This rearrangement joins TRBV20-1 to TRBJ1-2; no clear D. The receptor comes from a woman aged 18-35 years in good health and CMV-seronegative. The specimen was PBMCs. The CDR3 DNA reads TGCAGTGCTAGGGGTACGGGGGGCTACACCTTC. It codes for CSARGTGGYTF.